What follows describes a single T cell receptor (beta chain). The specificity of this receptor is unknown. Per-nucleotide qualities are absent, and no much larger clonotype sits a single base away. The CDR3 holds 13 amino acids from the cysteine to the phenylalanine. Left in the record is the CDR3 DNA by itself, 39 bases read in frame from the first base. Via the germline V gene (reference sequence), CDR1 is SEHNR and CDR2 FQNEAQ. The trim is 1 base for V and 6 bases for J, with a gap of 7 bases between the germline ends. The trial excluded patients who had a history of autoimmune disease or who were on systemic immunosuppression. In every dose cohort, peripheral blood was drawn for TCR sequencing at baseline, cycle 4 day 1, and cycle 7 day 1. Samples were obtained from an open-label, multicenter, first-in-human phase I dose-escalation trial of ivuxolimab. Adults with locally advanced or metastatic melanoma, renal cell carcinoma, hepatocellular carcinoma or head and neck squamous cell carcinoma were enrolled in the trial. Before TCR sequencing, CD4+ T cells and CD8+ T cells were sorted from peripheral blood as separate populations.

Genomic DNA was extracted from sorted cells for sequencing of the TCRbeta CDR3 region. The immunoSEQ Assay was used for sequencing of TCRbeta CDR3 regions. TCRdb holds this immuneACCESS table with in-frame rearrangements only. Some clones are missing; in checked studies, unresolved V genes explain under half, and the rest has no known cause. Recorded for this sample are about 80,000 clones; 65% to 90% of them occurred a single time. The ten largest clonotypes hold 2% of the sample. The sample is drawn from a study of OX40 agonist ivuxolimab in advanced cancers. Regarding the complete study: Ivuxolimab was a fully human IgG2 agonistic monoclonal antibody targeting the costimulatory receptor OX40 (CD134). Intravenous ivuxolimab was administered to patients every 2 weeks at six dose levels: 0.01, 0.1, 0.3, 1.5, 3 and 10 mg/kg. Among the roughly 50 dose-escalation patients, about 20 had hepatocellular carcinoma, 15 or so melanoma, 9 renal cell carcinoma and 9 head and neck cancer. In the dose-escalation cohort, roughly four fifths of patients were male, and the mean age was roughly 60 years, with a range of roughly 23 to 85. Patients were allowed to have had prior anti-PD-1, anti-PD-L1 or anti-CTLA-4 therapy, and 40% of the dose-escalation patients had previously received checkpoint inhibitors. Partial responses occurred in three dose-escalation patients, of whom one had hepatocellular carcinoma and two had cutaneous melanoma. The purpose of peripheral TCRbeta sequencing was to test whether ivuxolimab changed TCR sequence diversity and led to clonal T-cell expansion. The paper reports the monotherapy dose-escalation portion (N of about 50 patients) of the phase I ivuxolimab trial.

The research as a whole found: At doses of 0.1 to 3.0 mg/kg, clonal expansion of both CD4+ and CD8+ T cells in blood was seen between baseline and week 6. After ivuxolimab, more expanded clones were found on average in CD8+ T cells than in CD4+ T cells. Low levels of normalized T-cell clonal expansion were also seen in some patients who did not respond. The antigen specificity of the peripheral T cells that underwent clonal expansion was not determined. Partial responders in the 0.1-3.0 mg/kg groups had among the lowest normalized peripheral clonal expansion, especially among CD8+ T cells.

The chain was built from TRBV7-9 and TRBJ2-1; the D gene could be either TRBD1 or TRBD2, each agreeing at 5 bases. This sequence originates from an adult with an advanced solid tumor such as melanoma, head and neck, liver or kidney cancer. The sample was CD4+ or CD8+ T cells sorted from blood, taken in a trial of the OX40 agonist ivuxolimab. Here is the DNA: TGTGCCAGCAGCTTAGTTGGGGGCAATGAGCAGTTCTTC. This sequence encodes CASSLVGGNEQFF.